This TCR beta chain derives from a study of breast tumors, draining lymph nodes, adjacent tissues (dated by TCRdb to the mid-2010s). About the investigation overall: Breast cancer patients provided tumor, adjacent nontumor tissue and axillary lymph nodes, and the study compared the TCR beta repertoires across these three sources. The study was designed to assess the relationships and possible T-cell exchange between tumor, surrounding tissue and draining lymph node repertoires in human breast cancer. The research as a whole found: The conclusion that tumor T cells originate in lymph nodes was framed as consistent with a hypothesis rather than directly demonstrated. The similarity between tumor and nontumor tissue repertoires was significantly greater in luminal-like breast cancer than in basal-like breast cancer. T-cell repertoire diversity in tumors was found to be lower than in lymph nodes but higher than in nontumor tissue, and preferential V and J gene usage was observed. A scenario in which most tumor T cells derive from the lymph node and then expand within tumor tissue was judged to be consistent with the data.

The CDR3 goes from the cysteine to the phenylalanine over 15 residues. Only CDR3 DNA remains: 45 bases, in frame from the first base. For CDR1 and CDR2, the germline V gene lists SGHVS and FQNEAQ. After removal of 8 bases from V and 6 bases from J, the junction retains 12 bases not matched to a gene. The sequencer listed for this sample is Illumina HiSeq 2000. Multiplex PCR amplification was used to build the TCR beta chain libraries. High-throughput sequencing was used to analyze the amplified TCR beta chain products. Through fastp at Q25 and MiXCR, TCRdb rebuilt clones from the public reads, retaining in-frame beta chains. Duplicate CDR3 protein sequences are folded into a single record with the most common DNA and genes. This sample gives approximately 63,000 distinct CDR3 sequences in total; roughly 57% of them show up just once. Of the sample, around 20% falls within the top ten clones. As to this clonotype: The antigen this receptor binds is unknown. Per-base qualities were not stored, and no clone one base away is much larger.

In this chain, TRBV7-8 is recombined with TRBJ2-1; the junction holds 8 bases that match TRBD1. Sequencing used breast tumor tissue. The clonotype comes from a female donor with breast cancer. Some clones in this sample may be carry-over from other donors' samples. CDR3 sequence: CASSPQGVEANEQFF. Here is the DNA: TGTGCCAGCTCACCACAGGGGGTAGAGGCCAATGAGCAGTTCTTC.